This passage covers 3 T cell receptor beta chains from one sample sequenced in a study of T cell responses to AZD1222 COVID-19 vaccine. Sequenced by immunoSEQ multiplex PCR; TCRdb stores in-frame clones only, minus some. The sample yields approximately 150,000 clones, roughly nine tenths seen once. The starting material was peripheral blood, obtained 28 days after the second AZD1222 dose. Every receptor here comes from an adult who received the AZD1222 COVID-19 vaccine.

The chain joins TRBV7-3 to TRBJ2-3; tentative D call: TRBD1 (6 bases). With 5 bases removed from V and 4 bases from J, the gap between germline ends came to 7 bases. Germline assignment: CDR1 SGHTA and CDR2 FQGTGA. The CDR3 totals 12 residues. The CDR3 bases are TGTGCCAGCAGCCCAGGGGCAGATACGCAGTATTTT. The encoded protein is CASSPGADTQYF.

The chain couples TRBV6-2 or TRBV6-3 to TRBJ1-2; D gene uncertain. There are 15 residues in the CDR3. Germline CDR1 is MNHEY and CDR2 is SVGEGT. V dropped 0 bases and J dropped 0 bases, with 8 bases sitting between them. The CDR3 region is CASSYSRAPNYGYTF. For the CDR3, the DNA is TGTGCCAGCAGTTACTCGCGGGCCCCTAACTATGGCTACACCTTC.

The J gene is TRBJ2-7, the V gene TRBV2, with 7 bases identical to TRBD1. The J segment lost 0 bases and the V segment lost 2 bases, leaving 13 bases of the junction unmatched. The CDR3 is 18 residues long. Germline V lookup: CDR1 SNHLY, CDR2 FYNNEI. The chain's CDR3 is CASSERDIRQGGSYEQYF. CDR3 nucleotide sequence: TGTGCCAGCAGTGAACGGGATATTAGACAGGGCGGCTCCTACGAGCAGTACTTC.